This T cell receptor beta chain was captured in a study of shared clonotypes between healthy human individuals. Study conclusions and caveats: A handful of donors showed sharing of approximately 4.7% of naive CD4 clonotypes. When compared with the clonotypes that were shared by all four sorted-subset donors, the non-shared clonotypes turned out to have lower generation probabilities.

Concerning this clone itself: Its antigen is currently unknown.

The table came from immunoSEQ multiplex PCR; TCRdb's copy has only in-frame clones and leaves some out. The data hold 2 million to 2.5 million clones, with approximately 95% observed a single time. CDR1 and CDR2 (germline): SGHTA, FQGNSA. Trimming left V 1 base short and J 0 bases short, with 8 bases between. The CDR3 contains 15 residues. The clonotype originates from a man aged 18 to 29 in good health. The J gene is TRBJ2-3, the V gene TRBV7-2; D gene ambiguous. Sequencing was performed on naive CD4+ T cells sorted from blood. Subset noted: CD45RA+ positively selected. The CDR3 bases are TGTGCCAGCAGCTTAGAGGAATACAGCACAGATACGCAGTATTTT. Protein: CASSLEEYSTDTQYF.